This is a list of T cell receptor beta chains from one sample in a study of beta chain features in type 1 diabetes. Assay used: immunoSEQ multiplex PCR; TCRdb lists only in-frame clones, some missing. There are some 130,000 clones in the sample; roughly 10% occur only once, and 0.75% lies in the top ten. Sequenced: central memory CD4+ T cells from blood. The receptor source for this set is a man aged 25 to 45 with type 1 diabetes. CDR3s include the opening cysteine and the closing phenylalanine or tryptophan. D genes are given only for firm matches. The size of a clone is reported for some rows only, either as once, few or many, or as a class for expanded clones.

v_gene	j_gene	d_gene	abundance	len	CDR3aa	CDR3nt
TRBV5-4	TRBJ1-1	.	few	15	CASSFTGKGNTEAFF	TGTGCCAGCAGCTTCACAGGGAAGGGGAACACTGAAGCTTTCTTT
TRBV9	TRBJ1-6	TRBD1	few	15	CASSVGQGGNSPLHF	TGTGCCAGCAGCGTAGGACAGGGTGGGAATTCACCCCTCCACTTT
TRBV28	TRBJ2-5	.	few	12	CASSALRETQYF	TGTGCCAGCAGCGCCTTGAGGGAGACCCAGTACTTC
TRBV28	TRBJ2-1	TRBD1	.	14	CASSSQRGLNEQFF	TGTGCCAGCAGTTCCCAGAGGGGGCTAAATGAGCAGTTCTTC
TRBV11-2	TRBJ1-2	.	.	13	CASSLRQDYGYTF	TGTGCCAGCAGCCTAAGACAGGACTATGGCTACACCTTC
TRBV9	TRBJ1-6	.	.	14	CASSGEAGGSPLHF	TGTGCCAGCAGTGGAGAGGCAGGCGGGTCACCCCTCCACTTT
TRBV2	TRBJ2-4	.	.	13	CASGGTGKNIQYF	TGTGCCAGCGGCGGGACGGGCAAAAACATTCAGTACTTC
TRBV5-1	TRBJ2-3	.	few	15	CASSLLQGTSDTQYF	TGCGCCAGCAGCTTGCTGCAGGGTACATCGGATACGCAGTATTTT
TRBV7-2	TRBJ2-3	TRBD2	few	15	CASSLGRGGTDTQYF	TGTGCCAGCAGCTTAGGGCGGGGGGGAACAGATACGCAGTATTTT
TRBV2	TRBJ2-2	.	few	13	CASSDIGGGELFF	TGTGCCAGCAGTGATATTGGAGGCGGGGAGCTGTTTTTT
TRBV4-3	TRBJ2-3	.	.	14	CASSQDLVTDTQYF	TGCGCCAGCAGCCAAGATCTAGTGACAGATACGCAGTATTTT
TRBV18	TRBJ2-5	.	.	13	CASSRAEQETQYF	TGTGCCAGCTCACGGGCCGAGCAAGAGACCCAGTACTTC
TRBV29-1	TRBJ2-7	.	.	12	CSGMTETYEQYF	TGCAGCGGAATGACAGAAACCTACGAGCAGTACTTC
TRBV23-1	TRBJ2-2	.	.	18	CARLPSTVKIENTGELFF	TGCGCCAGATTACCGTCGACAGTCAAGATCGAGAACACCGGGGAGCTGTTTTTT
TRBV7-9	TRBJ2-1	TRBD1	many	14	CASSFPDRANEQFF	TGTGCCAGCAGCTTTCCGGACAGGGCAAATGAGCAGTTCTTC
TRBV5-4	TRBJ2-1	.	few	13	CASSLYRVGEQFF	TGTGCCAGCAGCCTCTACAGGGTTGGTGAGCAGTTCTTC
TRBV5-1	TRBJ2-5	TRBD1	few	15	CASSLGWTGDETQYF	TGCGCCAGCAGCTTGGGATGGACAGGGGATGAGACCCAGTACTTC
TRBV19	TRBJ1-2	.	.	14	CASSTAGANYGYTF	TGTGCCAGTAGTACCGCAGGGGCGAACTATGGCTACACCTTC
TRBV18	TRBJ1-3	.	.	16	CASSPRDGGSGNTIYF	TGTGCCAGCTCACCGCGGGACGGCGGCTCTGGAAACACCATATATTTT
TRBV20-1	TRBJ1-1	TRBD1	few	10	CSAGTAETFF	TGCAGTGCGGGGACAGCCGAAACTTTCTTT
TRBV15	TRBJ2-1	TRBD2	few	15	CATRKTSGGLNEQFF	TGTGCCACCAGAAAGACTAGCGGGGGGTTGAATGAGCAGTTCTTC
TRBV4-2	TRBJ2-1	TRBD1	.	15	CASSREGQGMNEQFF	TGTGCCAGCAGCCGAGAGGGACAGGGGATGAATGAGCAGTTCTTC
TRBV28	TRBJ2-1	TRBD2	.	14	CASERGGLYNEQFF	TGTGCCAGCGAGCGGGGGGGCCTATACAATGAGCAGTTCTTC
TRBV9	TRBJ1-2	.	.	12	CASSSGNYGYTF	TGTGCCAGCAGCTCCGGTAATTATGGCTACACCTTC
TRBV6-1	TRBJ2-7	TRBD2	few	14	CASEVAGGNYEQYF	TGTGCCAGCGAGGTAGCGGGGGGGAACTACGAGCAGTACTTC
TRBV11-1	TRBJ2-7	.	.	15	CASSLVGGATYEQYF	TGTGCCAGCAGCTTAGTTGGTGGGGCAACCTACGAGCAGTACTTC
TRBV5-4	TRBJ1-1	.	many	15	CASSLGPGANTEAFF	TGTGCCAGCAGTCTAGGACCGGGAGCAAACACTGAAGCTTTCTTT
TRBV28	TRBJ1-5	TRBD1	few	15	CASRRGQGIVQPQHF	TGTGCCAGTAGAAGGGGACAGGGGATAGTGCAGCCCCAGCATTTT
TRBV30	TRBJ1-6	.	few	15	CACPRTVSYNSPLHF	TGTGCCTGTCCTCGGACAGTAAGTTATAATTCACCCCTCCACTTT
TRBV14	TRBJ2-7	.	few	12	CASSPDYYEQYF	TGTGCCAGCAGCCCCGACTACTACGAGCAGTACTTC
TRBV9	TRBJ2-3	TRBD2	.	15	CASSVEAGSTDTQYF	TGTGCCAGCAGCGTAGAAGCGGGGAGCACAGATACGCAGTATTTT
TRBV7-9	TRBJ2-3	.	.	16	CASSLARRAEADTQYF	TGTGCCAGCAGCTTAGCGAGGAGAGCGGAGGCGGATACGCAGTATTTT
TRBV5-6	TRBJ1-2	.	.	15	CASSKYTWRIYGYTF	TGTGCCAGCAGCAAGTACACTTGGCGGATCTATGGCTACACCTTC
TRBV30	TRBJ2-3	.	.	14	CAWGAISSTDTQYF	TGTGCCTGGGGGGCAATTTCTAGCACAGATACGCAGTATTTT
TRBV6-5	TRBJ1-1	TRBD1	few	15	CASVRTGTGNTEAFF	TGTGCCAGCGTCCGGACCGGGACAGGGAACACTGAAGCTTTCTTT